What follows are 6 T cell receptor beta chains derived from one specimen sequenced in a study of blood T cell repertoires in COVID-19. Repertoires were generated with immunoSEQ multiplex PCR, while TCRdb's copy carries only in-frame clones and drops some. The table has about 150,000 clones, more than 85% seen once. The sample taken for sequencing was peripheral blood. These receptors were collected from a woman in her 70s with acute or convalescent COVID-19.

This clone was recorded a few times. The genes are TRBV5-1 and TRBJ1-3, with D maybe TRBD1 (6 bases). The germline CDR1 and CDR2 sequences are SGHRS and YFSETQ. The CDR3 is 17 amino acids. Between the trimmed V and J ends, which lost 1 base and 0 bases, there was a span of 14 bases. CDR3: CASSLSGGVLSGNTIYF. The CDR3 DNA is TGCGCCAGCAGCTTGTCTGGGGGCGTCCTCTCTGGAAACACCATATATTTT.

The chain links TRBV6-6 to TRBJ2-7; maybe TRBD1 (6 bases). V shed 0 bases and J shed 4 bases, with 13 bases lying between them. Looked up from germline, CDR1 is MNHNY and CDR2 is SVGAGI (reference sequence). The CDR3 is made up of 15 amino acids. CDR3 loop: CASSYSPHQGYEQYF. CDR3 coding DNA: TGTGCCAGCAGTTACTCGCCTCACCAGGGGTACGAGCAGTACTTC.

This rearrangement joins TRBV9 to TRBJ2-1; unclear D gene. Germline lookup yields CDR1 SGDLS and CDR2 YYNGEE. Deletions cut 0 bases from V and 6 bases from J, with 10 bases between. The CDR3 spans 14 residues. The CDR3 spells CASSVGYFGNEQFF. Here the CDR3 DNA reads TGTGCCAGCAGCGTAGGGTACTTTGGCAATGAGCAGTTCTTC.

The genes are TRBV29-1 and TRBJ2-5, with 7 nucleotides matching TRBD1. Germline V CDR1 and CDR2: SQVTM, ANQGSEA. The J segment lost 1 base and the V segment lost 3 bases, leaving 5 bases of the junction unmatched. The CDR3 runs to 14 residues. The CDR3 coding sequence is TGCAGCGTTGACAAGACAGGGACCCAAGAGACCCAGTACTTC. Protein product: CSVDKTGTQETQYF.

Worth noting for this clone: Other DNA sequences in this specimen translate into the identical CDR3. The chain joins TRBV12-3 or TRBV12-4 to TRBJ1-1; D ambiguous. The CDR3 is made up of 13 amino acids. The V end was cut by 3 bases, the J end by 1 base, with 6 bases between. CDR3 amino acids: CASSLGGNTEAFF. The CDR3 DNA sequence: TGTGCCAGCAGTTTGGGAGGGAACACTGAAGCTTTCTTT.

The DNA of the CDR3 is TGTGCCAGCAGCCGACAGGGGGCAAACGCCGGGGAGCTGTTTTTT. This codes for CASSRQGANAGELFF. V usage is TRBV7-9 and J usage is TRBJ2-2; 10 bases agree with TRBD1. Trimming took 5 bases from V and 6 from J; bases not matched to a gene: 6. The germline V gene encodes CDR1 SEHNR and CDR2 FQNEAQ (reference sequence). This CDR3 is built from 15 residues.